The next 28 T cell receptor beta chains were all read from a single sample in a study of siplizumab effects on memory and regulatory T cells. Sequencing was performed with immunoSEQ multiplex PCR; in TCRdb, only in-frame clones are kept and a portion is missing. The sample consists of about 52,000 clones, 95% to 98% of them appearing once. Sequencing used naive CD4+ T cells sorted from blood. These receptor sequences come from a human donor in good health.

The V call is TRBV19, the J call TRBJ1-5, with D unclear. CDR1 is LNHDA, CDR2 SQIVND, per germline (reference sequence). Between the trimmed V and J ends, which lost 1 base and 6 bases, there was a span of 25 bases. The CDR3 contains 19 residues. CDR3 loop: CASSIGLFRAEPSGQPQHF. Here the CDR3 DNA reads TGTGCCAGTAGTATAGGACTCTTTCGAGCAGAGCCCTCCGGTCAGCCCCAGCATTTT.

The V call is TRBV7-8, the J call TRBJ2-2; no reliable D call. Between the trimmed V and J ends, which lost 0 bases and 4 bases, there was a span of 12 bases. Per germline, CDR1 SGHVS and CDR2 FQNEAQ. The CDR3 length is 16 residues. CDR3 region: CASSLADGHGTGELFF. Here the CDR3 DNA reads TGTGCCAGCAGCTTAGCCGACGGGCACGGCACCGGGGAGCTGTTTTTT.

Only one count was recorded for this clone. This chain connects TRBV4-2 to TRBJ2-2, with D tentatively TRBD1 (5 bases). CDR1 is LGHNA, CDR2 YNFKEQ, per germline. CDR3 size: 15 residues. The V end lost 1 base, the J end lost 4 bases, and 10 bases lay between the germline ends. For the CDR3, the DNA is TGTGCCAGCAGCCAAGCTATGACAGCCACCGGGGAGCTGTTTTTT. This sequence encodes CASSQAMTATGELFF.

The chain employs TRBV30 and TRBJ2-7, with a tentative D call TRBD2 (6 bases). This CDR3 is built from 14 residues. Trimming left V 3 bases short and J 1 base short, with 13 bases between. The germline CDR1 and CDR2 sequences are GTSNPN and SVGIG (reference sequence). The CDR3: CAWRLEGLSYEQYF. Here the CDR3 DNA reads TGTGCCTGGAGGTTGGAGGGATTGTCCTACGAGCAGTACTTC. The full variable domain, with the rest looked up from reference TRBV30 and TRBJ2-7, is SQTIHQWPATLVQPVGSPLSLECTVEGTSNPNLYWYRQAAGRGLQLLFYSVGIGQISSEVPQNLSASRPQDRQFILSSKKLLLSDSGFYLCAWRLEGLSYEQYFGPGTRLTVT.

The chain couples TRBV4-1 to TRBJ2-1, with 13 bases identical to TRBD2. Trimming removed 2 bases from V and 6 bases from J; junction bases left unmatched: 4. Germline CDR1 MGHRA, CDR2 YSYEKL. The CDR3 has 16 amino acids. This chain's CDR3 is CASSQPTSGRLNEQFF. Here the CDR3 DNA reads TGCGCCAGCAGCCAACCGACTAGCGGGAGGCTCAATGAGCAGTTCTTC.

This clone has only one observation. The junction departs from the called germline gene at one end, perhaps through a read error. V gene TRBV28 combines with J gene TRBJ2-7; no clear D gene. This CDR3 is built from 17 residues. Germline loops: CDR1 MDHEN, CDR2 SYDVKM. The CDR3 nucleotides are TGTGCCAGCAGTCCCACAGCGATCCGTGTACGAGCAGCCCCCTGGGACTTC. Residues: CASSPTAIRVRAAPWDF.

The rearrangement uses TRBV6-5 and TRBJ2-3, with 7 bases fitting TRBD2. The CDR3 sequence is 14 residues long. J lost 7 bases, V lost 5 bases, and 9 bases had no gene match. From germline, CDR1 is MNHEY and CDR2 SVGAGI. The DNA for the CDR3 is TGTGCCAGCAGTCCCCGGGGAGGGTGGTATACGCAGTATTTT. The encoded protein is CASSPRGGWYTQYF.

This clone was counted a single time. Here the CDR3 reads CASSLHPSGRRNGELFF. CDR3 DNA: TGTGCCAGCAGCTTGCACCCTAGCGGGAGAAGGAACGGGGAGCTGTTTTTT. The chain links TRBV7-8 to TRBJ2-2; TRBD2 agrees at 10 bases. The germline gives CDR1 SGHVS, CDR2 FQNEAQ. V lost 3 bases to trimming and J lost 7 bases; unmatched junction nucleotides: 11. CDR3 length: 17 residues.

The rearrangement joins TRBV7-2 to TRBJ2-2; D is perhaps TRBD1 (5 bases). The CDR3 runs 14 residues. Between the trimmed V and J ends, which lost 4 bases and 1 base, there was a span of 7 bases. Per germline, CDR1 SGHTA and CDR2 FQGNSA. The CDR3 is CASSYDRNTGELFF. CDR3 nucleotides: TGTGCCAGCAGCTACGACAGGAACACCGGGGAGCTGTTTTTT. The variable domain in full, with the rest retrieved from reference TRBV7-2 and TRBJ2-2, is GAGVSQSPSNKVTEKGKDVELRCDPISGHTALYWYRQSLGQGLEFLIYFQGNSAPDKSGLPSDRFSAERTGGSVSTLTIQRTQQEDSAVYLCASSYDRNTGELFFGEGSRLTVL.

V is TRBV19 and J is TRBJ1-1; D is possibly TRBD1 (5 bases). This CDR3 is 15 amino acids long. Germline V CDR1 and CDR2: LNHDA, SQIVND (reference sequence). V lost 5 bases and J 2 bases, leaving 15 bases between the germline ends. The CDR3 region is CASSAHGTVNTEAFF. CDR3 coding DNA: TGTGCCAGTAGTGCCCACGGGACGGTTAACACTGAAGCTTTCTTT.

The chain employs TRBV18 and TRBJ2-2; 10 bases map to TRBD2. V trimming: 8 bases; J trimming: 1 base; junction bases outside the gene matches: 4. The V gene's germline CDR1 is KGHSH and CDR2 LQKENI. This CDR3 comprises 15 residues. CDR3 amino acids: CASPRTSGNTGELFF. The CDR3 nucleotides are TGTGCCAGCCCGCGGACTAGCGGGAACACCGGGGAGCTGTTTTTT.

For this clone: This sample also contains other DNA sequences that code for the same CDR3. The V gene is TRBV5-1, the J gene TRBJ2-7; D is ambiguous. Germline loops: CDR1 SGHRS, CDR2 YFSETQ. With 0 bases removed from V and 3 bases from J, the gap between germline ends came to 4 bases. This CDR3 region has 12 residues. The CDR3 bases are TGCGCCAGCAGCTTGGGGGGCTACGAGCAGTACTTC. As protein: CASSLGGYEQYF.

The chain carries TRBV30 and TRBJ1-6; unclear D gene. The V gene lost 0 bases and the J gene lost 7 bases, with 16 bases spanning the gap. CDR1 and CDR2 (germline): GTSNPN, SVGIG (reference sequence). The CDR3 contains 16 residues. CDR3 sequence reads: CAWSVSLTESNSPLHF. The CDR3 nucleotides read TGTGCCTGGAGTGTATCCCTGACGGAGAGCAATTCACCCCTCCACTTT.

The chain links TRBV6-1 to TRBJ1-4, with a possible D match to TRBD1 (5 bases). The CDR3 has 14 amino acids. Per the germline V gene, CDR1 is MNHNS and CDR2 is SASEGT. V was cut by 7 bases and J by 8 bases, with 17 bases left in between. CDR3 DNA: TGTGCCAGCACGCGGGACCCTGGGGGAGAAAAACTGTTTTTT. It yields the protein CASTRDPGGEKLFF.

This clone was observed once. The chain combines TRBV29-1 with TRBJ2-3, with D maybe TRBD1 (5 bases). This CDR3 contains 12 residues. The V gene's germline CDR1 is SQVTM and CDR2 ANQGSEA. Trimming cost V 5 bases and J 1 base, with 7 bases left between them. For the CDR3, the DNA is TGCAGCGTTATCAGGGGCACAGATACGCAGTATTTT. Translating it yields CSVIRGTDTQYF.

V is TRBV28 and J is TRBJ2-7; D is uncertain. Trimming removed 3 bases at V and 2 bases at J, with 11 bases between. The germline V gene has CDR1 MDHEN and CDR2 SYDVKM. This CDR3 is 14 amino acids long. The CDR3 DNA reads as TGTGCCAGCAGTTTCTCCCTCGCACCCTACGAGCAGTACTTC. Protein: CASSFSLAPYEQYF.

The chain is built from TRBV7-3 and TRBJ2-1; TRBD2 agrees at 9 bases. The V and J ends lost 5 bases and 8 bases, in that order; junction bases with no gene match: 7. The germline V gene encodes CDR1 SGHTA and CDR2 FQGTGA. This CDR3 region has 14 residues. The CDR3: CASSRASGIDEQFF. The CDR3 bases are TGTGCCAGCAGCCGGGCTAGCGGGATTGATGAGCAGTTCTTC. The full variable domain, completed using reference TRBV7-3 and TRBJ2-1, is GAGVSQTPSNKVTEKGKYVELRCDPISGHTALYWYRQSLGQGPEFLIYFQGTGAADDSGLPNDRFFAVRPEGSVSTLKIQRTERGDSAVYLCASSRASGIDEQFFGPGTRLTVL.

V and J are TRBV5-1 and TRBJ1-1, with D possibly TRBD1 on 5 matching bases. The CDR3 has 14 amino acids. Germline CDR1 reads SGHRS; CDR2 reads YFSETQ. The V end was cut by 2 bases, the J end by 4 bases, with 12 bases between. CDR3 DNA: TGCGCCAGCAGCTTTCAGGATAGGGGCACTGAAGCTTTCTTT. Translated, it gives CASSFQDRGTEAFF.

This clone was counted a few times. This sequence joins TRBV10-3 and TRBJ2-3; TRBD2 might be the D (5 bases). This CDR3 has 14 amino acids. Trimming left V 3 bases short and J 2 bases short, with 9 bases between. Looked up from germline, CDR1 is ENHRY and CDR2 is SYGVKD. The CDR3 region is CAISERTHTDTQYF. The CDR3 nucleotides read TGTGCCATCAGTGAACGGACTCACACAGATACGCAGTATTTT.

This clone was detected only once. The V call is TRBV29-1, the J call TRBJ1-3, with TRBD1 matching over 7 bases. The length of the CDR3 is 13 residues. V lost 4 bases and J lost 2; bases outside the gene matches: 2. CDR1 is SQVTM and CDR2 is ANQGSEA in the germline V gene. CDR3 bases: TGCAGCGTTGCTACAGGGGCTGGAAACACCATATATTTT. Protein product: CSVATGAGNTIYF.

The chain employs TRBV11-2 and TRBJ2-2; 8 bases align to TRBD2. In germline, CDR1 is SGHAT, CDR2 FQNNGV. V lost 6 bases to trimming and J lost 1 base; unmatched junction nucleotides: 7. The CDR3 extends over 16 amino acids. CDR3 coding DNA: TGTGCCAGCAGAACCCCCGGGACTAGGAACACCGGGGAGCTGTTTTTT. This encodes CASRTPGTRNTGELFF.

V usage is TRBV5-1 and J usage is TRBJ2-5; 12 bases are shared with TRBD1. This CDR3 has 15 amino acids. In germline, CDR1 is SGHRS, CDR2 YFSETQ. With 4 bases clipped from V and 2 bases from J, the junction kept 3 bases outside the gene matches. The CDR3 sequence: CASSRDRGLQETQYF. CDR3 bases: TGCGCCAGCAGCCGGGACAGGGGGCTTCAAGAGACCCAGTACTTC.

This clone is a singleton in its sample. In DNA form, the CDR3 reads TGTGCCAGCAGCCCCCCGGGACTAGCCGCCGAGACCCAGTACTTC. Translated: CASSPPGLAAETQYF. The gene calls are TRBV13 and TRBJ2-5, with 9 bases fitting TRBD2. V lost 5 bases, J lost 5 bases, and 9 bases stayed unmatched. CDR3 length: 15 residues. Germline CDR1 PRHDT, CDR2 FYEKMQ (reference sequence).

The rearrangement uses TRBV30 and TRBJ2-4; weak D call: TRBD1 (5 bases). The germline V and J ends were trimmed by 0 bases and 8 bases, with 11 bases remaining between them. CDR1 and CDR2 from the germline V gene are GTSNPN and SVGIG (reference sequence). The CDR3 covers 13 residues. DNA of the CDR3: TGTGCCTGGAGTGTACTGGAAGGGGACATTCAGTACTTC. Translation: CAWSVLEGDIQYF.

CDR3 bases: TGCAGTGCCGGGGCCACAGATACGCAGTATTTT. It specifies CSAGATDTQYF. The gene calls are TRBV20-1 and TRBJ2-3; D is possibly TRBD1 or TRBD2 (5 bases each). CDR1 is DFQATT and CDR2 is SNEGSKA in the germline V gene (reference sequence). There are 11 residues in the CDR3. The V gene lost 6 bases and the J gene lost 2 bases, with 6 bases spanning the gap.

The chain couples TRBV29-1 to TRBJ2-1; TRBD1 or TRBD2 may be the D gene (5 bases each). V was shortened by 6 bases and J by 8 bases, with 20 bases between the two germline ends. In germline, CDR1 is SQVTM, CDR2 ANQGSEA. This CDR3 region has 14 residues. The CDR3 DNA follows: TGCAGCGTCCCGGGGCTTGGGGGTGGGCATGAGCAGTTCTTC. Translating it yields CSVPGLGGGHEQFF.

The rearrangement joins TRBV11-3 to TRBJ2-5, with D hard to call. Between the trimmed V and J ends, which lost 5 bases and 2 bases, there was a span of 12 bases. The length of the CDR3 is 14 residues. Germline V lookup: CDR1 SGHNT, CDR2 YENEEA. As DNA, the CDR3 is TGTGCCAGCAGCCAAGGGCCTTTGCAAGAGACCCAGTACTTC. Amino acid sequence: CASSQGPLQETQYF.

This chain uses TRBV4-3 with TRBJ2-7, with a possible D match to TRBD1 (6 bases). Germline V gene sequence: CDR1 LGHNA, CDR2 YSLEER. Trimming shortened V by 0 bases and J by 5 bases, and 17 bases separated the two germline ends. This CDR3 is built from 16 residues. The CDR3 DNA follows: TGCGCCAGCAGCCAAGATCTCAGGGGCAGGGGAAACGAGCAGTACTTC. As protein: CASSQDLRGRGNEQYF.